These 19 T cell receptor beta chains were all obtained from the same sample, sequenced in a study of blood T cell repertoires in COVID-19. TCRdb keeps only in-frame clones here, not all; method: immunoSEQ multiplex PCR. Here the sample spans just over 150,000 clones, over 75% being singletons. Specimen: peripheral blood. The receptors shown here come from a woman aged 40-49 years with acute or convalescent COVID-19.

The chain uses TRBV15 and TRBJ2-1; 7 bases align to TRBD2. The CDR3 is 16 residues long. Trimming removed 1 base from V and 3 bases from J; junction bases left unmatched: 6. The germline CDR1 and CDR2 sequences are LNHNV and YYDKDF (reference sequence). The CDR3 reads CATSRVWASGYNEQFF. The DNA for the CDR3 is TGTGCCACCAGCAGAGTTTGGGCTAGCGGCTACAATGAGCAGTTCTTC.

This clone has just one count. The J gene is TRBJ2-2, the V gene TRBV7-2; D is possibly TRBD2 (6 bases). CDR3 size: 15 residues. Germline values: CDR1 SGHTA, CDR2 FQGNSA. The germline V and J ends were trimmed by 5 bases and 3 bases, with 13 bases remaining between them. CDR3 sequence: CASSPSGGDTGELFF. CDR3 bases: TGTGCCAGCAGCCCGTCCGGCGGGGACACCGGGGAGCTGTTTTTT.

The chain's CDR3 is CASSIKGTSGPTGELFF. DNA of the CDR3: TGTGCCAGCAGTATCAAAGGGACTAGCGGGCCCACCGGGGAGCTGTTTTTT. The rearrangement joins TRBV27 to TRBJ2-2; 12 bases map to TRBD2. The ends lost 5 bases at V and 4 bases at J; junction bases unmatched: 8. CDR3 length: 17 residues. Germline V gene data show CDR1 as MNHEY and CDR2 as SMNVEV (reference sequence).

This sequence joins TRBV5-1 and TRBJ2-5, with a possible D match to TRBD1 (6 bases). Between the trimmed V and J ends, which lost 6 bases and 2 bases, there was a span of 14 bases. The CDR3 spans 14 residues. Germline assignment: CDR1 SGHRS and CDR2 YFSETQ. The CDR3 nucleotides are TGCGCCAGCACTATACAGGGTGGGCAAGAGACCCAGTACTTC. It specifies CASTIQGGQETQYF.

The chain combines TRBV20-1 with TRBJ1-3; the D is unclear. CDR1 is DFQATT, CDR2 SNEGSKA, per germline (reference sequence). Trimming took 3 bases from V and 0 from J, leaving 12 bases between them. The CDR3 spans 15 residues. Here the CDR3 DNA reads TGCAGTGCTAGTAACAACAGAGTCTCTGGAAACACCATATATTTT. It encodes CSASNNRVSGNTIYF.

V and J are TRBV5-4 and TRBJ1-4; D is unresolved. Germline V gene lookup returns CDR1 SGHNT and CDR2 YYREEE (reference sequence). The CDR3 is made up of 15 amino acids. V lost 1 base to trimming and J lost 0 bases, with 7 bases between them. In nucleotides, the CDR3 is TGTGCCAGCAGCTTGAGTAGTACAACTAATGAAAAACTGTTTTTT. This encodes CASSLSSTTNEKLFF.

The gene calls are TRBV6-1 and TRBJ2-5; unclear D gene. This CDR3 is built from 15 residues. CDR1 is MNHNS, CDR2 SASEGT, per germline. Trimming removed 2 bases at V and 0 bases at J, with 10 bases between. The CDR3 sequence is CASSENTGNQETQYF. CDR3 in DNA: TGTGCCAGCAGTGAAAATACCGGTAACCAAGAGACCCAGTACTTC.

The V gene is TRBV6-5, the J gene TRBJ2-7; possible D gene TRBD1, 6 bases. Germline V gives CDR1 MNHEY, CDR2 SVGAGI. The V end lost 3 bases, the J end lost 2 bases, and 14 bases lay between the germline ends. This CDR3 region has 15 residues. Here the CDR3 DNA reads TGTGCCAGCAGTTATGAACAGGGTACCCCCTACGAGCAGTACTTC. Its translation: CASSYEQGTPYEQYF.

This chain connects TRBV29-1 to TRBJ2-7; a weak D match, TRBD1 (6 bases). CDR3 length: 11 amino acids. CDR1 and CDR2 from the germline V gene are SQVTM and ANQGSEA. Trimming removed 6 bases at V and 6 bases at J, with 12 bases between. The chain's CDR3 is CSVMQGIEQYF. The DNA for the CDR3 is TGCAGCGTAATGCAGGGGATCGAGCAGTACTTC.

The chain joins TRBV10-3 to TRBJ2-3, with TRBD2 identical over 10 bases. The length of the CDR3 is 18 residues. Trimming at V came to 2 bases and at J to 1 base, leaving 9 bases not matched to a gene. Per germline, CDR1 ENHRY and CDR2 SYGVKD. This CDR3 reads CAISESLAGAEGTDTQYF. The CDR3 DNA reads TGTGCCATCAGTGAGAGCCTAGCGGGAGCTGAGGGCACAGATACGCAGTATTTT.

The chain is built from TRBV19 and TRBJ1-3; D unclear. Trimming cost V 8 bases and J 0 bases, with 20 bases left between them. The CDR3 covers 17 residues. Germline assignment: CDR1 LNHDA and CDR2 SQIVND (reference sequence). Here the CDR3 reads CASGYREQLRSGNTIYF. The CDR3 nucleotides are TGTGCCAGTGGCTACCGGGAACAACTTCGCTCTGGAAACACCATATATTTT.

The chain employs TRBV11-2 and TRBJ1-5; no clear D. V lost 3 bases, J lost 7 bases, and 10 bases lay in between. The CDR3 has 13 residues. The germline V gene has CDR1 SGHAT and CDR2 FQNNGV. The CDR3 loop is CASSLGAQQPQHF. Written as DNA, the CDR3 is TGTGCCAGCAGCTTGGGCGCTCAACAGCCCCAGCATTTT.

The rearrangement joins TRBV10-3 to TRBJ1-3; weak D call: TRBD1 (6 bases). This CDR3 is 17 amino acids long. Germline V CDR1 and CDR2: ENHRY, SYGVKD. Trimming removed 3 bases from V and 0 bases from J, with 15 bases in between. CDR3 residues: CAISEVGQWGSGNTIYF. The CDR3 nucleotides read TGTGCCATCAGTGAAGTTGGACAGTGGGGCTCTGGAAACACCATATATTTT.

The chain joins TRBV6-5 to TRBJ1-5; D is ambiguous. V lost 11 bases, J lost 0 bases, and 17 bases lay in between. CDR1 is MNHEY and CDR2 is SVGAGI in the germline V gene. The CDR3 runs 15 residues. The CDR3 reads CAGGDKEYSNQPQHF. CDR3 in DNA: TGTGCCGGTGGTGACAAAGAATATAGCAATCAGCCCCAGCATTTT.

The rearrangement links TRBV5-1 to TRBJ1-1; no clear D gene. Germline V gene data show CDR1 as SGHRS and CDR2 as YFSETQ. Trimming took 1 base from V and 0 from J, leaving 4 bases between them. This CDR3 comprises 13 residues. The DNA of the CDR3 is TGCGCCAGCAGCTTGTTAATGAACACTGAAGCTTTCTTT. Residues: CASSLLMNTEAFF.

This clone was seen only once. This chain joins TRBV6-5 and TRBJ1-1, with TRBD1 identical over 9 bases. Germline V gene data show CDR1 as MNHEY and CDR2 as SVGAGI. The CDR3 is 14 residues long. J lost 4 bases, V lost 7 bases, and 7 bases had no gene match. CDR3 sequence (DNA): TGTGCCAGCATACAATCGACAGGGGGCACTGAAGCTTTCTTT. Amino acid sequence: CASIQSTGGTEAFF.

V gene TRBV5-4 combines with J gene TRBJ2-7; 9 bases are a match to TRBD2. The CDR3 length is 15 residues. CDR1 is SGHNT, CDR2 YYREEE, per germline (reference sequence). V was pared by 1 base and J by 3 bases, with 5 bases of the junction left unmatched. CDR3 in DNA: TGTGCCAGCAGCTTGTCCGGGACTAGCATCTACGAGCAGTACTTC. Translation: CASSLSGTSIYEQYF.

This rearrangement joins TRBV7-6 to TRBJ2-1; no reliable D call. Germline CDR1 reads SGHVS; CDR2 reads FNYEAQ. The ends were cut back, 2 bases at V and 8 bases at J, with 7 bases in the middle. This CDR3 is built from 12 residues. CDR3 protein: CASSLFYDEQFF. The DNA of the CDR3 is TGTGCCAGCAGCTTATTCTATGATGAGCAGTTCTTC.

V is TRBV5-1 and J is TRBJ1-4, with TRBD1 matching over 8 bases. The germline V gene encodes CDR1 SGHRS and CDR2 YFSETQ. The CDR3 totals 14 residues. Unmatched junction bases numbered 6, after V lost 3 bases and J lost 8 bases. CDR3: CASSSGQGSEKLFF. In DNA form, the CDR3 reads TGCGCCAGCAGCTCCGGACAGGGCAGCGAAAAACTGTTTTTT.